Below, one T cell receptor beta chain is given with its context. The data stem from a study of cytomegalovirus exposure and HLA in healthy donors. The primer mix had 60 Vbeta and 13 Jbeta primers. Some clones are missing from TCRdb's copy, which holds only in-frame ones; the method was immunoSEQ multiplex PCR. Here the sample spans roughly 100,000 clones, around 78% being singletons. The germline gives CDR1 MNHNY, CDR2 SVGAGI (reference sequence). This CDR3 is built from 15 residues. Trimming stripped 6 bases from V and 5 bases from J, with 20 bases between. Sequencing was carried out using PBMCs. The rearrangement uses TRBV6-6 and TRBJ2-7, with D perhaps matching TRBD1 (6 bases). This clonotype was sampled from a male donor in good health and CMV-seronegative. Written as DNA, the CDR3 is TGTGCCAGCAGCGATAACAGGGTATGGGTCGACGAGCAGTACTTC. The encoded protein is CASSDNRVWVDEQYF.